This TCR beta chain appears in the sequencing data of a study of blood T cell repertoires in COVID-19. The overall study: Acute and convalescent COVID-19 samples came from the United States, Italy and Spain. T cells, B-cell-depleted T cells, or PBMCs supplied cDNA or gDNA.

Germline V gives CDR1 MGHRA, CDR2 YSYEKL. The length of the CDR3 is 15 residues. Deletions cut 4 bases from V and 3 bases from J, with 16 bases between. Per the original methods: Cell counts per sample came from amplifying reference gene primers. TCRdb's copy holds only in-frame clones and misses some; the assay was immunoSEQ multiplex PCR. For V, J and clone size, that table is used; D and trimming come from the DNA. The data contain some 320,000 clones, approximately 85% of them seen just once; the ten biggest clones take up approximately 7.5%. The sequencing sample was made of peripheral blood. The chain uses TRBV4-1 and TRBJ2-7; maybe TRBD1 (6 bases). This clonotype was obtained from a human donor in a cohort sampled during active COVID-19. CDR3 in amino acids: CASSRGLEGDYEQYF. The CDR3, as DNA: TGCGCCAGCAGCCGGGGGCTTGAGGGCGACTACGAGCAGTACTTC.